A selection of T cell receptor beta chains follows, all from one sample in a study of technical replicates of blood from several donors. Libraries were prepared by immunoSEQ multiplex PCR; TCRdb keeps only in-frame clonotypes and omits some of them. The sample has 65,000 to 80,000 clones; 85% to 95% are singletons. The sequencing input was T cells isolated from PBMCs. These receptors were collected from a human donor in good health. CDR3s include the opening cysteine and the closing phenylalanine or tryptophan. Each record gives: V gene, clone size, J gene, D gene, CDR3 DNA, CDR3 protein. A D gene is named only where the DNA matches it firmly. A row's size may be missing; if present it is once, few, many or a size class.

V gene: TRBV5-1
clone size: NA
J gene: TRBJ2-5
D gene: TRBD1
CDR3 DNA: TGCGCCAGCTTTACCGGGACAGGGGGACAAGAGACCCAGTACTTC
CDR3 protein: CASFTGTGGQETQYF

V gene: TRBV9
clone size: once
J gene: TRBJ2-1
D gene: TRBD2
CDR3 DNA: TGTGCCAGCAGCTCCCTAGCGGGGGGGCCTTCTGAGCAGTTCTTC
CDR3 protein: CASSSLAGGPSEQFF

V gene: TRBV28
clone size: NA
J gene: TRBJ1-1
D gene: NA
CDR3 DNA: TGTGCCAGCAGTTTAGTCCCAGGACAGACCACTGAAGCTTTCTTT
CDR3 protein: CASSLVPGQTTEAFF

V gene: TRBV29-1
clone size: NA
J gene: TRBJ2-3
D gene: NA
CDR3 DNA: TGCAGCGTTGGGGGGCGCACAGATACGCAGTATTTT
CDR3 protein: CSVGGRTDTQYF

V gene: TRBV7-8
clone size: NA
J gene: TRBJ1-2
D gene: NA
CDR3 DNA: TGTGCCAGCAGCTTAGCGGGCAGGGCCTCTCAGAAAAACTATGGCTACACCTTC
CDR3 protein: CASSLAGRASQKNYGYTF

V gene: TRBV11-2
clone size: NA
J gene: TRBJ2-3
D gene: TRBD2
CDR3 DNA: TGTGCCAGCAGCCTCCGGGCGGGGGGGCATGATACGCAGTATTTT
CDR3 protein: CASSLRAGGHDTQYF

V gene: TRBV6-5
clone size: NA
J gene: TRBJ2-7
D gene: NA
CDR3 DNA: TGTGCCAGCAGTTACGGCGGGGGCTGGGAGCAGTACTTC
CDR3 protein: CASSYGGGWEQYF

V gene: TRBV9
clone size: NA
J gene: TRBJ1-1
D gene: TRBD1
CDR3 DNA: TGTGCCAGCAGCGTAGGTCCCCCTAGGACAGGGGGGAACACTGAAGCTTTCTTT
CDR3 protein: CASSVGPPRTGGNTEAFF

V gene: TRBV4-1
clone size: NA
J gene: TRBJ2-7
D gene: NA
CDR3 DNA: TGCGCCAGCAGCCAAGGGACACTAACCCGCACCTACGAGCAGTACTTC
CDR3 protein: CASSQGTLTRTYEQYF

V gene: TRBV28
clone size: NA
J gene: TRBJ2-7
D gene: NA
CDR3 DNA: TGTGCCAGCAGTTTATACGTACCCAGAACCGGGTTCGAGCAGTACTTC
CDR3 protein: CASSLYVPRTGFEQYF

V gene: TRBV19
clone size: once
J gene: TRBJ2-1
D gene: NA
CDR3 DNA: TGTGCCAGTAGTATACGGGGTGTGTGGGGCAATGAGCAGTTCTTC
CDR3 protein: CASSIRGVWGNEQFF

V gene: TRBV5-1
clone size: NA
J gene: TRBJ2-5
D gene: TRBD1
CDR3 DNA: TGCGCCAGCAGCTTGGCTGGACAGGGGGCGAGGGAGACCCAGTACTTC
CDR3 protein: CASSLAGQGARETQYF

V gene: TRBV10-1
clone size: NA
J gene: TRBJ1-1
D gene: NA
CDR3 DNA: TGCGCCAGCAACTATAGACCTTCCAACACTGAAGCTTTCTTT
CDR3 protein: CASNYRPSNTEAFF

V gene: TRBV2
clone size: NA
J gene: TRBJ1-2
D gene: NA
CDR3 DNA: TGTGCCAGCGATACAGGTCCTTCGTATGGCTACACCTTC
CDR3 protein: CASDTGPSYGYTF

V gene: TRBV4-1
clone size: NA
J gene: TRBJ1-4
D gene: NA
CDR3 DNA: TGCGCCAGCAGCCAACCAACAGGAAAGGTTGAAAAACTGTTTTTT
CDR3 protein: CASSQPTGKVEKLFF

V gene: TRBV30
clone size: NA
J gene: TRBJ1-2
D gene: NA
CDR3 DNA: TGTGCCTGGAGGCGTAGTCGGGGGAACTATGGCTACACCTTC
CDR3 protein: CAWRRSRGNYGYTF

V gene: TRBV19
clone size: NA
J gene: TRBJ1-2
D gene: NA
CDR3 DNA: TGTGCCAGTAGTATTTACCCCGGGACAATTTCCTATGGCTACACCTTC
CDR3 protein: CASSIYPGTISYGYTF

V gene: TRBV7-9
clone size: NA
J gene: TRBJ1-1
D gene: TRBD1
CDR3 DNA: TGTGCCAGCAGCCCCAATCGGCCGGCAGGGGGCTGGGCTGAAGCTTTCTTT
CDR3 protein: CASSPNRPAGGWAEAFF

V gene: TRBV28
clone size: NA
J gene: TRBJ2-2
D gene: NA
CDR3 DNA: TGTGCCAGCAAGAAAGGAGGGTCCGGGGAGCTGTTTTTT
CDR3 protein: CASKKGGSGELFF

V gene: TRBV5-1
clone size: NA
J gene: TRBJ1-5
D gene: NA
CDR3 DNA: TGCGCCAGCAGCCGGGACACGGGCAATCAGCCCCAGCATTTT
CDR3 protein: CASSRDTGNQPQHF

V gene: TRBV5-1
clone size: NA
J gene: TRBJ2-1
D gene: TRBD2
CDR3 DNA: TGCGCCAGCAGCCCGGATCCGGCTAGCGGGGGGATCAATGAGCAGTTCTTC
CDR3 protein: CASSPDPASGGINEQFF

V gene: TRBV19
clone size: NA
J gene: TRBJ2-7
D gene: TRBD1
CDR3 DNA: TGTGCCAGTAGTAGGACAGGGAACGACGAGCAGTACTTC
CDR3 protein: CASSRTGNDEQYF

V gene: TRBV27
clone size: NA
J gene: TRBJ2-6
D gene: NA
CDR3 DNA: TGTGCCAGCAGTTCGGTTGGCTCTGGGGCCAACGTCCTGACTTTC
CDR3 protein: CASSSVGSGANVLTF

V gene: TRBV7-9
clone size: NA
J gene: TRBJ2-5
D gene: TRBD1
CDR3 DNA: TGTGCCAGCAGCGCGTCCCGGGACAGGGGTCAGACCCAGTACTTC
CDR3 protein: CASSASRDRGQTQYF

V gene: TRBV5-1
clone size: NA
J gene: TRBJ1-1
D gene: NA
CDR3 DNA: TGCGCCAGCAGCTCCCCCGGGAGGACGAGGAACACTGAAGCTTTCTTT
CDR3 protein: CASSSPGRTRNTEAFF

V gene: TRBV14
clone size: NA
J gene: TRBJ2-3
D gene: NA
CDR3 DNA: TGTGCCAGCAGCTACGTTGTAGGAGCCGGCACAGATACGCAGTATTTT
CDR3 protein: CASSYVVGAGTDTQYF

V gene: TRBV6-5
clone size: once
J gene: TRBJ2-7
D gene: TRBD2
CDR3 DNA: TGTGCCAGCAGTTCACTGACTAGCGGGATTCACTACGAGCAGTACTTC
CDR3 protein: CASSSLTSGIHYEQYF

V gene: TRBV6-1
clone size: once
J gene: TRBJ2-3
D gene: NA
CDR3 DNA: TGTGCCAGCAGTGATTCTCTCAGGACAGATACGCAGTATTTT
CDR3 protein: CASSDSLRTDTQYF

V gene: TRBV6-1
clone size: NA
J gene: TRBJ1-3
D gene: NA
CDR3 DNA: TGTGCCAGCAGTGAACGGCGGGTCTCTGGAAACACCATATATTTT
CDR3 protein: CASSERRVSGNTIYF

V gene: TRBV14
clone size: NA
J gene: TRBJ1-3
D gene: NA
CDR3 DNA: TGTGCCAGCAGCCAAGATGGGGCACGCTCTGGAAACACCATATATTTT
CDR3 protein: CASSQDGARSGNTIYF

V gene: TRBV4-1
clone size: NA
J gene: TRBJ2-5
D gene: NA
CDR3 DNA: TGCGCCAGCAGCCAAGGGTGGTCGGAGGGATCCGAGACCCAGTACTTC
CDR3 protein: CASSQGWSEGSETQYF

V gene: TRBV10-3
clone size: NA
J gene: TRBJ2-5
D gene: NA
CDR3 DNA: TGTGCCATCAGTGAGTCTGCCCTAGCGGAGACCCAGTACTTC
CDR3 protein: CAISESALAETQYF

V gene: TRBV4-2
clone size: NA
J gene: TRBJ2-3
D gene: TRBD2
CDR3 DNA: TGTGCCAGCAGCCAAGCATTTCCGGACAGGGTCGGGACTAGCGATGGAGATACGCAGTATTTT
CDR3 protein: CASSQAFPDRVGTSDGDTQYF

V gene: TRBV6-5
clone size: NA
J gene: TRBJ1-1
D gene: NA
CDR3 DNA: TGTGCCAGCAGTTACGCGGGAAGCGTCCGCACTGAAGCTTTCTTT
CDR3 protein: CASSYAGSVRTEAFF

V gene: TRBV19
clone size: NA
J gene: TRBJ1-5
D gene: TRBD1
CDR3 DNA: TGTGCCAGTAGTACCCGACAGGGTTTGAGTCAGCCCCAGCATTTT
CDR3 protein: CASSTRQGLSQPQHF

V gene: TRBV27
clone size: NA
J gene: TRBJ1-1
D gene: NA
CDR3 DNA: TGTGCCAGTGGTCGTGGGAGCACTGAAGCTTTCTTT
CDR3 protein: CASGRGSTEAFF

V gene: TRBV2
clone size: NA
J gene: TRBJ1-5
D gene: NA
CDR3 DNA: TGTGCCAGCGTTCAGGATAGCAATCAGCCCCAGCATTTT
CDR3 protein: CASVQDSNQPQHF

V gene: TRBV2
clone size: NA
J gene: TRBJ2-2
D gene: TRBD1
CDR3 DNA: TGTGCCACTTGGACAGGGGACACCGGGGAGCTGTTTTTT
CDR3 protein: CATWTGDTGELFF

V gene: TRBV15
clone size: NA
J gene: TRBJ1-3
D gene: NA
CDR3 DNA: TGTGCCACCAGCGAGAGGGCCTCTCTGACCCCCGGAAACACCATATATTTT
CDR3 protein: CATSERASLTPGNTIYF

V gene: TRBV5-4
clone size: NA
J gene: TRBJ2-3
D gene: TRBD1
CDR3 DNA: TGTGCCACCCGCCAGGAACAGGGGACAGATACGCAGTATTTT
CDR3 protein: CATRQEQGTDTQYF

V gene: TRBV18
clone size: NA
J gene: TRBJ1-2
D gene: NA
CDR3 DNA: TGTGCCAGCTCACCGACAGAATCCCTCTATGGCTACACCTTC
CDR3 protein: CASSPTESLYGYTF

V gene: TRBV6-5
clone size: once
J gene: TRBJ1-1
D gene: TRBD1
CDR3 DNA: TGTGCCGCAACGTCACAGGGGGCGAGCACTGAAGCTTTCTTT
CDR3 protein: CAATSQGASTEAFF

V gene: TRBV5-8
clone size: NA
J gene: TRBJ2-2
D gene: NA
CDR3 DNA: TGTGCCAGCAGATACAGGGTAACCGGGGAGCTGTTTTTT
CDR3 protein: CASRYRVTGELFF

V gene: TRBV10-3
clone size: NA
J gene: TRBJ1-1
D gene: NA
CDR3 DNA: TGTGCCATCAGTACCCCGACAGAAAACATGAACACTGAAGCTTTCTTT
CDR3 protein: CAISTPTENMNTEAFF

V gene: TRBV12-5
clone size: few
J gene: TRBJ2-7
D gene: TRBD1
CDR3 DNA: TGTGCTAGTGGTTTGACTGACAGGGGATGGCAGTACTTC
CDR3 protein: CASGLTDRGWQYF

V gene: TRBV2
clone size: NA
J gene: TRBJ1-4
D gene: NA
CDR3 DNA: TGTGCCAGCAGAGACTATAGACAGGCGGCTAATGAAAAACTGTTTTTT
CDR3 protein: CASRDYRQAANEKLFF

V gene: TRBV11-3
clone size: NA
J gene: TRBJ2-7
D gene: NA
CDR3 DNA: TGTGCCAGCAGCTCGATACTGCGATACGAGCAGTACTTC
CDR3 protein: CASSSILRYEQYF

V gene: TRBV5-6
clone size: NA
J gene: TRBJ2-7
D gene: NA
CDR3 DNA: TGTGCCAGCAGCGTCGGCTCCTACGAGCAGTACTTC
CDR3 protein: CASSVGSYEQYF

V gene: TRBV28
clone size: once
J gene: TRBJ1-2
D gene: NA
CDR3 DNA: TGTGCCAGCAGTTTATCCGGTTACGGCTACACCTTC
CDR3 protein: CASSLSGYGYTF

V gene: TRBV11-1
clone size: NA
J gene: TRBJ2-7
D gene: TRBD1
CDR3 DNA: TGTGCCAGCAGTCTTAGGACAGGAAATTTACGGGAGCAGTACTTC
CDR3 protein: CASSLRTGNLREQYF

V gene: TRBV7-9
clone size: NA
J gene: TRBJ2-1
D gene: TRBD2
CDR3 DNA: TGTGCCAGCAGCTTAGCGGCCCCGGGACTAGCGGGAGGGTTGGGGCAGTTCTTC
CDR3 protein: CASSLAAPGLAGGLGQFF

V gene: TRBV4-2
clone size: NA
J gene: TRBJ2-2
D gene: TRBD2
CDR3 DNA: TGTGCCAGCAGCCCCCCGGGACTAGCGGGAGCCACCGGGGAGCTGTTTTTT
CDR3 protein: CASSPPGLAGATGELFF

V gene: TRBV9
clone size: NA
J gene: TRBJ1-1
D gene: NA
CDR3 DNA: TGTGCCAGCAGCGTAGACAGGACGCTAGGAAACACTGAAGCTTTCTTT
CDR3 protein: CASSVDRTLGNTEAFF

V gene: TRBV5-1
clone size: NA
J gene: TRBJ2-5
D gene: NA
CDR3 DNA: TGCGCCAGCAGCTTGGCCGCGGGAAAGGGGCAAGAGACCCAGTACTTC
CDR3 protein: CASSLAAGKGQETQYF

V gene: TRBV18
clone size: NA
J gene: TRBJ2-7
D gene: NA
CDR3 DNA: TGTGCCAGCTCTATACCGGGATCCACCTACGAGCAGTACTTC
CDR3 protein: CASSIPGSTYEQYF

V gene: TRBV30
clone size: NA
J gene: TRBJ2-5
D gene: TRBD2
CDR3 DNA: TGTGCCTGGAGTGTCGGGCTAGCGGGGGGACAAGAGACCCAGTACTTC
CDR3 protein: CAWSVGLAGGQETQYF